Each of the 10 T cell receptor beta chains below was sequenced from the same sample in a study of T cell responses to AZD1222 COVID-19 vaccine. TCRdb's copy holds only in-frame clones and misses some; the assay was immunoSEQ multiplex PCR. In the table there are 150,000 to 200,000 clones, 80% to 95% of which are singletons. Here the sequenced sample was peripheral blood, taken on day 0 of AZD1222 vaccination. These receptors originate from an adult in good health.

The rearrangement links TRBV30 to TRBJ1-1; D ambiguous. Germline V gives CDR1 GTSNPN, CDR2 SVGIG (reference sequence). Trimming cost V 1 base and J 0 bases, with 15 bases left between them. The CDR3 contains 16 residues. DNA of the CDR3: TGTGCCTGGAGTGAGTGGGCAGGCAACATGAACACTGAAGCTTTCTTT. Protein sequence: CAWSEWAGNMNTEAFF.

This clone was detected only once. The chain recombines TRBV28 with TRBJ1-2; D gene ambiguous. The germline gives CDR1 MDHEN, CDR2 SYDVKM. Trimming removed 4 bases at V and 3 bases at J, with 12 bases between. CDR3 length equals 14 residues. The CDR3 loop reads CASSSLGGDYGYTF. As DNA, the CDR3 is TGTGCCAGCAGTTCCCTGGGAGGAGACTATGGCTACACCTTC.

The gene calls are TRBV9 and TRBJ2-3; the D gene is possibly TRBD1 (6 bases). Germline loops: CDR1 SGDLS, CDR2 YYNGEE. CDR3 length equals 13 residues. V was trimmed by 3 bases and J by 3 bases, leaving 8 bases between them. In DNA form, the CDR3 reads TGTGCCAGCAGCGGGACAGTTACAGATACGCAGTATTTT. Protein: CASSGTVTDTQYF.

The chain has TRBV3-1 (or the pseudogene TRBV3-2) and TRBJ1-2; the D is unclear. With 5 bases removed from V and 3 bases from J, the gap between germline ends came to 7 bases. The CDR3 consists of 12 residues. Germline CDR1 and CDR2: LGHDT and YNNKEL (reference sequence). In nucleotides, the CDR3 is TGTGCCAGCAGCTCTGCTGACTATGGCTACACCTTC. This translates into CASSSADYGYTF.

The chain links TRBV28 to TRBJ1-2; 8 bases are shared with TRBD1. V shed 5 bases and J 5 bases; nucleotides not matched to a gene: 13. The CDR3 has 16 amino acids. Per the germline V gene, CDR1 is MDHEN and CDR2 is SYDVKM. The CDR3 sequence: CASSAPGGAGGYGYTF. CDR3 in DNA: TGTGCCAGCAGTGCTCCAGGGGGCGCGGGCGGTTATGGCTACACCTTC.

CDR3 protein: CASRALRGTTEAFF. In nucleotides, the CDR3 is TGTGCCAGCCGTGCTCTTAGGGGGACCACTGAAGCTTTCTTT. The rearrangement joins TRBV28 to TRBJ1-1, with D possibly being TRBD1 (6 bases). V shed 8 bases and J shed 4 bases, with 17 bases lying between them. This CDR3 region has 14 residues. Germline V gene lookup returns CDR1 MDHEN and CDR2 SYDVKM.

The chain couples TRBV6-5 to TRBJ2-7; D remains ambiguous. V dropped 4 bases and J dropped 2 bases, with 9 bases sitting between them. The germline V gene encodes CDR1 MNHEY and CDR2 SVGAGI. The length of the CDR3 is 13 residues. The CDR3 is CASSSLAAYEQYF. CDR3 in DNA: TGTGCCAGCAGTTCTTTAGCTGCCTACGAGCAGTACTTC.

This clone was seen just once. The chain carries TRBV28 and TRBJ1-2; D possibly corresponds to TRBD1 (5 bases). The germline V gene encodes CDR1 MDHEN and CDR2 SYDVKM. V lost 4 bases to trimming and J lost 1 base, with 13 bases between them. The CDR3 runs 15 residues. The CDR3 DNA reads as TGTGCCAGCAGTTCCCCCGGGACCGATAACTATGGCTACACCTTC. Encoded protein: CASSSPGTDNYGYTF.

The chain is built from TRBV11-2 and TRBJ2-2, with 9 bases matching TRBD2. With V trimmed by 5 bases and J by 3 bases, 13 bases remained unmatched. Germline CDR1 reads SGHAT; CDR2 reads FQNNGV. The CDR3 totals 18 residues. Here the CDR3 DNA reads TGTGCCAGCAGCCATCCTGCAGTAGCGGGAGTCTACACCGGGGAGCTGTTTTTT. This encodes CASSHPAVAGVYTGELFF.

The rearrangement links TRBV7-2 to TRBJ1-1, with TRBD1 matching over 8 bases. CDR3 size: 15 residues. Germline V gives CDR1 SGHTA, CDR2 FQGNSA. Trimming took 1 base from V and 10 from J; bases not matched to a gene: 11. Here the CDR3 DNA reads TGTGCCAGCAGCTTAGTACAGGGGGTTAGTTTGGGAGCTTTCTTT. Its translation: CASSLVQGVSLGAFF.